The T cell receptor (beta chain) described here comes from a study of blood T cells in healthy people across ages. Unmatched junction bases numbered 6, after V lost 2 bases and J lost 7 bases. The CDR3 extends over 17 amino acids. The germline gives CDR1 ENHRY, CDR2 SYGVKD. Whole-study results and caveats: Fewer expanded clones and more diversity marked long-lived versus aged donors.

There are a few counts of this clonotype. Antigen specificity is unknown. A second roughly 6 to 12 cycle PCR used barcoded and J-beta primers. The template-switch adaptor was a 5' adaptor with 12 random nucleotides. It tagged each cDNA molecule. Using its own MiXCR run on the 5' RACE reads, TCRdb lists one record per CDR3 protein. This table holds about 1.1 million distinct CDR3 sequences, approximately 38% found once. It was approximately 9 milliliters of peripheral blood that were drawn from each donor. The sequence derives from a man between 18 and 35 years old in good health. The specimen was blood. V and J are TRBV10-3 and TRBJ2-1, with 15 bases identical to TRBD2. CDR3 loop: CAISEGVGTSGRNEQFF. For the CDR3, the DNA is TGTGCCATCAGTGAGGGGGTCGGGACTAGCGGGAGGAATGAGCAGTTCTTC.